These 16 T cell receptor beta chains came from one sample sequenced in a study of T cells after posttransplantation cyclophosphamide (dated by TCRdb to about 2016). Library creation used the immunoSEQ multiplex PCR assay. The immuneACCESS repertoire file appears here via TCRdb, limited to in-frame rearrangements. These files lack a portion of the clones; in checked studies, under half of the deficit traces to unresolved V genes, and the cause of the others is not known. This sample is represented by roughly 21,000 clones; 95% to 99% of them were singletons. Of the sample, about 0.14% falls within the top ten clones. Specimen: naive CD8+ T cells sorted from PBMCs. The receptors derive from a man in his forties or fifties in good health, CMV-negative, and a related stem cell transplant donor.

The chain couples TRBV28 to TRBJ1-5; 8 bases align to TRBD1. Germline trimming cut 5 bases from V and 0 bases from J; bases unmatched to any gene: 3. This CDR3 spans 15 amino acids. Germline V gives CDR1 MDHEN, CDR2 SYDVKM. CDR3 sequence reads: CASSVQGVSNQPQHF. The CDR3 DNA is TGTGCCAGCAGTGTACAGGGGGTTAGCAATCAGCCCCAGCATTTT.

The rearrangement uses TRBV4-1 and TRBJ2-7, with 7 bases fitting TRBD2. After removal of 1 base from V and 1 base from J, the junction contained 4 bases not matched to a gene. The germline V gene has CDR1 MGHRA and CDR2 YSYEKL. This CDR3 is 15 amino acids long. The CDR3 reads CASSQALGGSYEQYF. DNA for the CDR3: TGCGCCAGCAGCCAAGCCCTCGGGGGGTCCTACGAGCAGTACTTC.

The CDR3 loop reads CASSFYSEVSYEQYF. CDR3 nucleotides: TGTGCCAGCAGTTTCTACTCCGAGGTCTCCTACGAGCAGTACTTC. V usage is TRBV28 and J usage is TRBJ2-7, with unresolved D. With 3 bases removed from V and 0 bases from J, the gap between germline ends came to 12 bases. This CDR3 is built from 15 residues. Germline CDR1 is MDHEN and CDR2 is SYDVKM.

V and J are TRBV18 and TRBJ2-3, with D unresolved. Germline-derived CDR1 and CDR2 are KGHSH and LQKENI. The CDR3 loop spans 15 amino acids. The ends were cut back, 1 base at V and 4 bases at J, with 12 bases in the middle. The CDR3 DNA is TGTGCCAGCTCACCACAAGGCGGCCTCGCAGATACGCAGTATTTT. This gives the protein CASSPQGGLADTQYF. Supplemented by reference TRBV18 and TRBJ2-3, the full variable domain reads NAGVMQNPRHLVRRRGQEARLRCSPMKGHSHVYWYRQLPEEGLKFMVYLQKENIIDESGMPKERFSAEFPKEGPSILRIQQVVRGDSAAYFCASSPQGGLADTQYFGPGTRLTVL.

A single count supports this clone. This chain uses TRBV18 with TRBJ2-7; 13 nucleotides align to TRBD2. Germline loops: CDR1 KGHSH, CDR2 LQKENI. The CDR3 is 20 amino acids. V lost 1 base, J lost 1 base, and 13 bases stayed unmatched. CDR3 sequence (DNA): TGTGCCAGCTCACCACGAGGACTAGCGGGAGTCAACAGTCATTCCTACGAGCAGTACTTC. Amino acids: CASSPRGLAGVNSHSYEQYF.

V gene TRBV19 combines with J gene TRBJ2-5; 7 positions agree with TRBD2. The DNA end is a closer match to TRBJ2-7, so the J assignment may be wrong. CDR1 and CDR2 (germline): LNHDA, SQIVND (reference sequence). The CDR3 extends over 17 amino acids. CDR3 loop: CASSIRASGYIYYEQYF. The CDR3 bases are TGTGCCAGTAGTATTAGGGCTAGCGGATATATATACTACGAGCAGTACTTC.

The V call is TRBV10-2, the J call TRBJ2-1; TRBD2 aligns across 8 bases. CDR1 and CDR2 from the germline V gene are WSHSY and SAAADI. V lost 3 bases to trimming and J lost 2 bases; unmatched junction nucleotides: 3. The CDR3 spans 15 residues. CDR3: CASSELADTYNEQFF. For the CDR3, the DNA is TGCGCCAGCAGTGAACTAGCGGATACCTACAATGAGCAGTTCTTC.

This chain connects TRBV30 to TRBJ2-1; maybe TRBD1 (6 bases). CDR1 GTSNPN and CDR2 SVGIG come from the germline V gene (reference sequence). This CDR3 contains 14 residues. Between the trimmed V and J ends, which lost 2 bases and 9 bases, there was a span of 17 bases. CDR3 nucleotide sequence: TGTGCCTGGAGTAGTTGGGACATTAGGTTTGAGCAGTTCTTC. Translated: CAWSSWDIRFEQFF.

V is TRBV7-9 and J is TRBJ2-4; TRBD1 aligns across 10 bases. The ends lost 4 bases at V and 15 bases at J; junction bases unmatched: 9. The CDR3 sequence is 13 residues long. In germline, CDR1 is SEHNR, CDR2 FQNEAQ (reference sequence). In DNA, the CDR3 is TGTGCCAGCAGCTATGTGACAGGGGGCGAAGCGTACTTC. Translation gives CASSYVTGGEAYF.

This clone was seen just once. CDR3 residues: CASSQTGSNQPQHF. CDR3 nucleotide sequence: TGTGCCAGCAGTCAAACAGGGTCCAATCAGCCCCAGCATTTT. V is TRBV27 and J is TRBJ1-5, with D possibly matching TRBD1 (6 bases). The ends were cut back, 5 bases at V and 3 bases at J, with 11 bases in the middle. Germline V gives CDR1 MNHEY, CDR2 SMNVEV (reference sequence). This CDR3 contains 14 residues.

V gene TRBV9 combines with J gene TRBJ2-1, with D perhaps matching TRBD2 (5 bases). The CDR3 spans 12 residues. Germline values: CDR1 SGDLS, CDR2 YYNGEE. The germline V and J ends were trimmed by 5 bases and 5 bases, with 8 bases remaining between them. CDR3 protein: CASRDSNNEQFF. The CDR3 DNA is TGTGCCAGCAGGGACTCGAACAATGAGCAGTTCTTC. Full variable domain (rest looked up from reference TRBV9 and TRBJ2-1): DSGVTQTPKHLITATGQRVTLRCSPRSGDLSVYWYQQSLDQGLQFLIQYYNGEERAKGNILERFSAQQFPDLHSELNLSSLELGDSALYFCASRDSNNEQFFGPGTRLTVL.

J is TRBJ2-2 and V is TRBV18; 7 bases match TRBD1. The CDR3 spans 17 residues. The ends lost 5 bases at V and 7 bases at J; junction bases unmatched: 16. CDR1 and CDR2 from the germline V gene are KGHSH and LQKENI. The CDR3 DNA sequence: TGTGCCAGCTCATCGACAGGGCTACACACTTCGGACGGGGAGCTGTTTTTT. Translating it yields CASSSTGLHTSDGELFF. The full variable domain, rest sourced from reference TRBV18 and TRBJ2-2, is NAGVMQNPRHLVRRRGQEARLRCSPMKGHSHVYWYRQLPEEGLKFMVYLQKENIIDESGMPKERFSAEFPKEGPSILRIQQVVRGDSAAYFCASSSTGLHTSDGELFFGEGSRLTVL.

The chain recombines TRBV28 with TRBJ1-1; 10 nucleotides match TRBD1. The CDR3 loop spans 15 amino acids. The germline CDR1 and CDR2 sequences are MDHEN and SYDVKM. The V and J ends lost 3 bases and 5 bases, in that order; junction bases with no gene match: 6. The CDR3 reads CASSLRQGARTEAFF. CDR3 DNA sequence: TGTGCCAGCAGTTTGCGACAGGGGGCGCGGACTGAAGCTTTCTTT.

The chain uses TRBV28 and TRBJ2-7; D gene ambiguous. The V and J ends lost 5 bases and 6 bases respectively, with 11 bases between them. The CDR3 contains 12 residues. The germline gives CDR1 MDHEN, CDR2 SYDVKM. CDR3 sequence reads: CASSPPGREQYF. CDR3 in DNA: TGTGCCAGCAGTCCCCCTGGGCGCGAGCAGTACTTC. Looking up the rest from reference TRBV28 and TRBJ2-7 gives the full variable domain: DVKVTQSSRYLVKRTGEKVFLECVQDMDHENMFWYRQDPGLGLRLIYFSYDVKMKEKGDIPEGYSVSREKKERFSLILESASTNQTSMYLCASSPPGREQYFGPGTRLTVT.

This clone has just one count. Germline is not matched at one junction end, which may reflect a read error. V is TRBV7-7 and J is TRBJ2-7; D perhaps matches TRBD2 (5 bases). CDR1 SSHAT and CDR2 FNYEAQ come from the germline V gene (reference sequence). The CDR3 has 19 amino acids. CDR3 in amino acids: CASSRYFSPGSGYSYEQYF. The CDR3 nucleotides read TGTGCTAGCAGCCGATATTTTTCCCCGGGATCGGGGTACTCCTACGAGCAGTACTTC.

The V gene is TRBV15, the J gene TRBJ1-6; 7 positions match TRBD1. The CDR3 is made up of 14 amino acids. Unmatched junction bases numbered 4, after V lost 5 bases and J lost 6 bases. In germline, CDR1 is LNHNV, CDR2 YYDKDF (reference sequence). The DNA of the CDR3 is TGTGCCACCAGCCCCGACAGGGTTAATTCACCCCTCCACTTT. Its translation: CATSPDRVNSPLHF.